This T cell receptor (beta chain) was identified in a study of shared clonotypes between healthy human individuals. Germline V gene data show CDR1 as SGHDT and CDR2 as YYEEEE. The CDR3 covers 14 residues. The germline V and J ends were trimmed by 0 bases and 2 bases, with 8 bases remaining between them. Deep was the level used in running the assay. Each cell subset's genomic DNA was divided evenly among several immunoSEQ plates. As processed by the authors: Filtering differed because ImmunoSEQ produced junction-only sequences that carried no quality scores. Only in-frame clones appear in the TCRdb table, and some are missing; sequencing was by immunoSEQ multiplex PCR. From that table come the V and J calls and clone size; the DNA was used to work out D and trimming. The sample yields fewer than 1.4 million clones, more than 75% seen once.

This TCR came from a man aged 18 to 35 in good health. Some clones in this sample may be carry-over from other donors' samples. The J gene is TRBJ1-2, the V gene TRBV5-6; D remains ambiguous. Sequencing input: memory CD4+ T cells from PBMCs. As for subset: CD45RA-negative fraction. CDR3 protein: CASSLGLKNYGYTF. The DNA of the CDR3 is TGTGCCAGCAGCTTGGGACTGAAGAACTATGGCTACACCTTC.